The table lists the clone carrying this TCR beta chain with a count of one. The entry originates in a study of shared clonotypes between healthy human individuals. Study summary: Per donor, CD8 memory used one plate, CD8 naive used two, CD4 memory used three and CD4 naive used three.

Sequencing used immunoSEQ multiplex PCR; TCRdb keeps in-frame clones, though not all of them. The sample lists about 2.3 million clones, more than 85% occurring once. Germline loops: CDR1 SGHNT, CDR2 YYREEE (reference sequence). The germline V and J ends were trimmed by 3 bases and 5 bases, with 18 bases remaining between them. This CDR3 is built from 15 residues. The source material was naive CD4+ T cells from PBMCs. Subset given: CD45RA+ positively selected. This TCR derives from a man aged 18 to 30 in good health. Some clones in this sample may be carry-over from other donors' samples. The rearrangement joins TRBV5-4 to TRBJ2-7; no firm D call. The CDR3 region is CASSSSQRLRNEQYF. The CDR3 region has the DNA TGTGCCAGCAGCTCATCACAACGGCTTCGCAACGAGCAGTACTTC.